The 11 T cell receptor beta chains reported below all come from one sample, sequenced in a study of identical twins. TCRdb redid the calling of the 5' RACE reads with MiXCR, one entry per CDR3 protein. The sample consists of some 200,000 distinct CDR3 sequences, 6.5% to 8.5% of them appearing once. The sample was also reused in another study, on yellow fever vaccine responses in identical twins.

Sequences were obtained from memory (CD45RO+) T cells sorted from blood. The receptors originated from a woman under 30 in good health.

The chain employs TRBV18 and TRBJ2-3, with 7 positions matching TRBD2. The CDR3 extends over 15 amino acids. Germline V gives CDR1 KGHSH, CDR2 LQKENI. V trimming: 0 bases; J trimming: 5 bases; junction bases outside the gene matches: 5. CDR3 coding DNA: TGTGCCAGCTCACCACCGGGAGGGGCGCAAGATACGCAGTATTTT. Protein product: CASSPPGGAQDTQYF.

This clonotype was seen a few times. CDR3 sequence (DNA): TGCGCCAGCAGCCAAGATCAGCTGGCGTATTCACCCCTCCACTTT. It codes for CASSQDQLAYSPLHF. The chain is built from TRBV4-3 and TRBJ1-6; D is ambiguous. The CDR3 sequence is 15 residues long. Looked up from germline, CDR1 is LGHNA and CDR2 is YSLEER. The V and J ends lost 0 bases and 8 bases respectively, with 11 bases between them.

The rearrangement uses TRBV15 and TRBJ2-4; no firm D call. Germline CDR1 and CDR2: LNHNV and YYDKDF (reference sequence). Trimming stripped 1 base from V and 8 bases from J, with 12 bases between. The length of the CDR3 is 14 residues. The CDR3 coding sequence is TGTGCCACCAGCAGAGGGTTGCCAGATCACATTCAGTACTTC. Translated, it gives CATSRGLPDHIQYF.

V and J are TRBV2 and TRBJ2-3; D is possibly TRBD1 or TRBD2 (5 bases each). The germline V gene encodes CDR1 SNHLY and CDR2 FYNNEI. This CDR3 is built from 13 residues. V was trimmed by 6 bases and J by 7 bases, leaving 14 bases between them. The CDR3 DNA is TGTGCCAGCAGAACCGGGACCGGGAATACGCAGTATTTT. Translation gives CASRTGTGNTQYF.

This clonotype was seen only a few times. The chain recombines TRBV9 with TRBJ2-1; TRBD2 might be the D (5 bases). The V gene lost 2 bases and the J gene lost 9 bases, with 15 bases spanning the gap. Looked up from germline, CDR1 is SGDLS and CDR2 is YYNGEE. The CDR3 is 14 residues long. The CDR3 sequence: CASSVTTLSGEQFF. In nucleotides, the CDR3 is TGTGCCAGCAGCGTCACAACACTAAGCGGTGAGCAGTTCTTC. The full variable domain, rest sourced from reference TRBV9 and TRBJ2-1, is DSGVTQTPKHLITATGQRVTLRCSPRSGDLSVYWYQQSLDQGLQFLIQYYNGEERAKGNILERFSAQQFPDLHSELNLSSLELGDSALYFCASSVTTLSGEQFFGPGTRLTVL.

In its sample, this clonotype was seen a few times. The chain combines TRBV4-3 with TRBJ2-3; 7 bases map to TRBD1. The CDR3 contains 16 residues. Per the germline V gene, CDR1 is LGHNA and CDR2 is YSLEER. Trimming removed 3 bases from V and 1 base from J; junction bases left unmatched: 7. CDR3 protein: CASSQGPGTGTDTQYF. For the CDR3, the DNA is TGCGCCAGCAGCCAGGGCCCCGGGACAGGCACAGATACGCAGTATTTT.

Ten or more counts support this clonotype. The chain links TRBV5-1 to TRBJ2-3; perhaps TRBD2 as D (5 bases). Trimming pared 0 bases from V and 2 bases from J, leaving 10 bases between. Looked up from germline, CDR1 is SGHRS and CDR2 is YFSETQ. This CDR3 is built from 15 residues. The CDR3 spells CASSLDTADTDTQYF. The CDR3 nucleotides are TGCGCCAGCAGCTTGGATACAGCGGACACAGATACGCAGTATTTT.

This clonotype was recorded a few times. The J gene is TRBJ1-1, the V gene TRBV6-5, with no clear D. V was clipped by 10 bases and J by 3 bases, with 9 bases between them. The germline gives CDR1 MNHEY, CDR2 SVGAGI. CDR3 length: 11 residues. In DNA, the CDR3 is TGTGCCACCGTCCGCTACACTGAAGCTTTCTTT. Protein sequence: CATVRYTEAFF.

This clonotype was observed a few times. The chain has TRBV28 and TRBJ2-1, with 8 bases identical to TRBD1. The V gene end was trimmed by 5 bases and the J gene end by 3 bases; junction bases not matched to a gene: 9. This CDR3 is 16 amino acids long. The germline gives CDR1 MDHEN, CDR2 SYDVKM. CDR3 nucleotides: TGTGCCAGCAGTGGGGAGGACAGGGCGAGCTACAATGAGCAGTTCTTC. This translates into CASSGEDRASYNEQFF.

This clonotype occurred a few times. The chain recombines TRBV5-1 with TRBJ2-3, with 12 bases lining up with TRBD2. In germline, CDR1 is SGHRS, CDR2 YFSETQ. Trimming cost V 1 base and J 5 bases; bases outside gene matches: 11. The CDR3 runs to 18 residues. CDR3 nucleotide sequence: TGCGCCAGCAGCTTGCAGGGGGTACTAGCGGGAGGAAGAGATACGCAGTATTTT. Translating it yields CASSLQGVLAGGRDTQYF.

At least ten counts were recorded for this clonotype. V and J are TRBV7-2 and TRBJ2-7; D is uncertain. The CDR3 has 14 residues. Trimming left V 1 base short and J 0 bases short, with 7 bases between. The germline CDR1 and CDR2 sequences are SGHTA and FQGNSA. CDR3 sequence reads: CASSLGASSYEQYF. CDR3 nucleotides: TGTGCCAGCAGCTTAGGAGCTAGCTCCTACGAGCAGTACTTC.